This T cell receptor (beta chain) was observed in a study of control samples from healthy donors and cancer patients. Here immunoSEQ multiplex PCR was the method, and the copy in TCRdb shows in-frame clones only, minus some. The table records some 130,000 clones, 85% to 95% of them present only once. Germline assignment: CDR1 SGHAT and CDR2 FQNNGV. Trimming removed 6 bases from V and 5 bases from J; junction bases left unmatched: 10. The CDR3 is 16 residues long. This chain joins TRBV11-2 and TRBJ2-2; 9 nucleotides line up with TRBD2. The receptor comes from a young man in good health. The source material was blood. CDR3 amino acids: CASRVKRGALTGELFF. The CDR3 nucleotides are TGTGCCAGCAGGGTCAAGCGGGGGGCTTTGACCGGGGAGCTGTTTTTT.